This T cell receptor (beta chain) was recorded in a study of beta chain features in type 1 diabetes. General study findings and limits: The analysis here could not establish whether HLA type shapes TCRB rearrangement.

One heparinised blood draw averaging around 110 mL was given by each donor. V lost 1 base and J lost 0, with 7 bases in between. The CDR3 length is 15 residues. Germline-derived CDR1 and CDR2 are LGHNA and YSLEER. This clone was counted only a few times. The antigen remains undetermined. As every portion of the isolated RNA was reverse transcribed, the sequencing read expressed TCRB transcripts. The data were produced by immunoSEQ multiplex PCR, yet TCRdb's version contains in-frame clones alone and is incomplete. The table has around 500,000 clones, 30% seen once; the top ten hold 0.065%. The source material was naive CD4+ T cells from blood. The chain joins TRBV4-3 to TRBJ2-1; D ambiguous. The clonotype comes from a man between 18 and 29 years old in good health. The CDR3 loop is CASSQALSSYNEQFF. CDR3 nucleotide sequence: TGCGCCAGCAGCCAAGCTCTGAGCTCCTACAATGAGCAGTTCTTC.